The present entry profiles one T cell receptor (beta chain) with its context. Its antigen remains undetermined. Nothing much larger sits one base from this clone, and base qualities are not available. The data were taken from a study of Tregs in tolerant kidney transplant recipients (dated by TCRdb to between 2018 and 2020). Study-wide context: The study used TCRbeta sequencing to identify donor-specific regulatory T cells before combined kidney and bone marrow transplantation, then tracked those cells after transplant. The paper's findings and limits, for the study overall: For some patients the PCR primers changed over time, which made it impossible to compare the samples from those patients at the nucleotide level. Biological reproducibility was not directly addressed, though technical replication error appeared minimal. The most biologically relevant and donor-specific TCRbeta repertoire appeared to be identified by expanding Tregs with activated donor B cells. In tolerant patients, the expansion of donor-specific Tregs was greater than global Treg expansion, suggesting that the expansion was antigen-driven rather than nonspecific. Because the study included only a small number of patients, the results must be confirmed in larger populations and under other immunosuppression protocols.

For TCRbeta CDR3 sequencing, genomic DNA was extracted from sorted cells using the QIAGEN DNeasy Blood and Tissue Kit. High-throughput TCRbeta CDR3 sequencing was carried out commercially through immunoSEQ, with PCR amplification with bias correction and internal controls included. The original pipeline was this. Unique productive TCRbeta sequences were defined by CDR3 nucleotide sequence where primers matched, and otherwise by CDR3 amino acid sequence together with Vbeta and Jbeta genes. Sorting error was corrected by removing sequences shared between sorted populations at a frequency ratio of 2:1 or less, and the remaining shared sequences were assigned to the higher population. Sequences were defined as donor-reactive when expanded at least 5-fold in CFSE-low cells versus unstimulated cells and present at a frequency of at least 0.01% in CFSE-low cells. Jensen-Shannon divergence calculated on the top 100 TCRbeta sequences ranked by frequency was used to measure repertoire divergence. For samples with multiple sequencing runs, sorting error was corrected in each run separately before the runs were combined. TCRdb provides this immuneACCESS table in a form limited to in-frame rearrangements. Some clones are lacking; in checked studies, under half of them reflect an unresolved V gene, and why the rest are absent is not known. The V and J calls and clone size were taken over from that table, and D and trimming were inferred from the DNA. This sample has about 81,000 clones in its table, and roughly nine tenths of those were observed once. Around 1.5% of the sample rests with the top ten.

Trimming takes 4 bases off V and 6 bases off J; junction bases not matched to a gene: 2. The germline V gene specifies SGHRS as CDR1 and YFSETQ as CDR2. The CDR3 spans 12 residues, from the cysteine through the phenylalanine. The DNA shown is the 36-base CDR3, in frame from base 1. The transplants used related donors with nonmyeloablative bone marrow transplantation, and mixed chimerism in the human trials was transient. Unstimulated Tregs (CD4+CD25+CD127-), CD4+ non-Tregs (CD4+CD25-), CD4 and CD8 cells were FACS-sorted from thawed PBMCs. Patients were 4 combined kidney and bone marrow transplant recipients from the ITN036ST trial, and only these trial subjects had samples available. Healthy control blood was separated into PBMCs by Ficoll density gradient and cryopreserved, and patient PBMCs were collected both before and after transplant.

The sequence joins TRBV5-1 to TRBJ1-2, and 8 junction bases match TRBD1. This clonotype originated in a human patient who received a combined kidney and bone marrow transplant. Post transplant, some T cells may arise from the graft donor. Sequencing used CD4+ T cells from blood (PBMCs), obtained 24 months after the transplant. The CDR3 is CASSPQGDGYTF. At the DNA level, the sequence is TGCGCCAGCAGCCCACAGGGGGATGGCTACACCTTC.